This TCR beta chain was obtained from a study of blood T cell repertoires in COVID-19. About the study: Some COVID-19 samples were acute and others convalescent; all came from the United States, Italy and Spain. In each case, the material was cDNA or gDNA derived from T cells, B-cell-depleted T cells, or PBMCs.

Unmatched junction bases numbered 3, after V lost 1 base and J lost 7 bases. The CDR3 consists of 16 residues. CDR1 SGHRS and CDR2 YFSETQ come from the germline V gene. Under the authors' procedure: It was from reference gene primer amplification that nucleated cell counts were estimated. TCRdb's table, derived via immunoSEQ multiplex PCR, lists solely in-frame clones and lacks some. V and J calls and clone size are as listed in that table; D and trimming were resolved from the DNA. The sample yields roughly 200,000 clones, approximately 82% seen once. The rearrangement uses TRBV5-1 and TRBJ1-6, with TRBD1 identical over 12 bases. Sequencing was carried out using peripheral blood. The TCR sequence derives from a human donor in a cohort sampled during active COVID-19. The CDR3 coding sequence is TGCGCCAGCAGCTTGAGGGGACAGGGGGCGAATTCACCCCTCCACTTT. It specifies CASSLRGQGANSPLHF.